The rows below give T cell receptor beta chains drawn from one sample of a study of T-cell memory formation after mild COVID-19. TCRdb called the 5' RACE reads again in MiXCR, with one record for every CDR3 protein. This sample yields some 310,000 distinct CDR3 sequences, of which 20% to 25% are seen a single time; approximately 22% belongs to the top ten. The specimen sequenced was PBMCs or a T cell subset sorted from them (not recorded which). The receptors derive from a young man who had mild COVID-19 (a few samples of this study predate the infection). Cell type and time point are not known. The CDR3 runs from the conserved cysteine through the conserved F or W. Each record gives: V gene, D gene, J gene, clone size, CDR3 protein, CDR3 DNA. D genes are given only for firm matches. Clone sizes are given selectively: once, few, many, or a class where the clone is expanded.

>TRBV25-1|TRBD1|TRBJ1-5|-
CASSESGGSGQPQHF
TGTGCCAGCAGTGAATCAGGGGGCTCTGGGCAGCCCCAGCATTTT
>TRBV11-2|-|TRBJ1-2|-
CASSPLESGTLYGYTF
TGTGCCAGCAGCCCCCTCGAGTCAGGCACACTCTATGGCTACACCTTC
>TRBV28|-|TRBJ2-1|many
CASMWGNNEQFF
TGTGCCAGCATGTGGGGAAACAATGAGCAGTTCTTC
>TRBV12-3/TRBV12-4|TRBD1|TRBJ1-2|-
CASSLDRLGYTF
TGTGCCAGCAGCTTGGACAGGCTCGGCTACACCTTC
>TRBV11-2|-|TRBJ2-6|many
CASSSQGSGANVLTF
TGTGCCAGCAGCTCCCAGGGTAGCGGGGCCAACGTCCTGACTTTC
>TRBV4-2|-|TRBJ2-1|few
CASSRLERGASDNEQFF
TGTGCCAGCAGCCGCCTAGAAAGGGGCGCCTCTGACAATGAGCAGTTCTTC
>TRBV4-2|-|TRBJ1-4|-
CASSDQGGEKLFF
TGTGCCAGCAGCGATCAGGGCGGGGAAAAACTGTTTTTT
>TRBV7-2|-|TRBJ2-1|-
CASSFTGANEQFF
TGTGCCAGCAGCTTTACGGGGGCAAATGAGCAGTTCTTC
>TRBV5-1|TRBD1|TRBJ2-3|many
CASSLGPTGGTTDTQYF
TGCGCCAGCAGCTTGGGGCCTACAGGGGGGACCACAGATACGCAGTATTTT
>TRBV10-1|-|TRBJ2-1|few
CASSESGRYNEQFF
TGCGCCAGCAGTGAGTCTGGGAGGTACAATGAGCAGTTCTTC
>TRBV28|TRBD2|TRBJ2-3|few
CASSLGLAGETDTQYF
TGTGCCAGCAGTTTAGGGTTAGCGGGGGAGACCGATACGCAGTATTTT
>TRBV6-5|TRBD2|TRBJ2-1|few
CASGWIAGALEQFF
TGTGCCAGCGGATGGATAGCGGGGGCTCTAGAGCAGTTCTTC
>TRBV18|TRBD1|TRBJ2-7|-
CASSTTPGQGHEQYF
TGTGCCAGCTCCACCACGCCGGGACAGGGCCACGAGCAGTACTTC
>TRBV3-1|TRBD1|TRBJ1-2|-
CASSVRDRVDYGYTF
TGTGCCAGCAGCGTCCGGGACAGGGTAGACTATGGCTACACCTTC
>TRBV20-1|-|TRBJ1-1|-
CSARRGETEAFF
TGCAGTGCTCGCCGGGGGGAAACTGAAGCTTTCTTT
>TRBV4-2|-|TRBJ1-5|-
CTSSQDPGGQPQHF
TGTACCAGCAGCCAAGATCCGGGGGGACAGCCCCAGCATTTT
>TRBV9|TRBD2|TRBJ2-1|-
CASSFGTSAYNEQFF
TGTGCCAGCAGCTTCGGGACTAGCGCCTACAATGAGCAGTTCTTC
>TRBV6-5|-|TRBJ1-2|-
CASSYSRTLGYTF
TGTGCCAGCAGTTACTCCCGGACACTTGGCTACACCTTC
>TRBV6-6|TRBD1|TRBJ1-5|few
CASSQDRGGEQPQHF
TGTGCCAGCAGCCAGGACAGGGGTGGCGAACAGCCCCAGCATTTT
>TRBV20-1|TRBD1|TRBJ2-4|-
CSATPLGDRRTRAKNIQYF
TGCAGTGCTACCCCGCTGGGGGACAGACGTACCAGAGCCAAAAACATTCAGTACTTC